This TCR beta chain is drawn from a study of shared clonotypes between healthy human individuals (dated by TCRdb to the early 2020s). Regarding the research as a whole: Two women and a few men aged 18 to 49 years were included in the cohort. Per donor, leukapheresis produced somewhere between about 0.85 and 9.5 billion PBMCs. Per donor, three plates each were used for CD4 naive and CD4 memory, two for CD8 naive, and one for CD8 memory. Different laboratories and diverse techniques were used to prepare libraries and sequence TCR repertoires, to increase sequencing depth and limit assay-specific biases. The study deeply sequenced blood TCR repertoires of about 5 healthy adults to estimate repertoire size and the extent of clonotype sharing between individuals. Overall study results and their limits: Sampling was restricted to blood, and TCR repertoires in tissues likely differ from the TCR repertoires found in blood. Compared with non-shared clonotypes, the clonotypes found in all four sorted-subset donors had higher generation probabilities. When a handful of donors were compared, the shared fraction of clonotypes was approximately 5% for naive CD4, roughly 3.4% for naive CD8, more than 2% for memory CD4, and about 0.36% for memory CD8. Because the study included only a small number of donors, the genetic and exposure-history diversity represented was limited. Based on pairwise subsampling, the degree of clonotype sharing among donors was expected to be affected by sequencing depth. Larger estimated clonotype richness was generally found for naive subsets than for memory subsets. Incomplete sequencing was indicated by rarefaction of sorted-subset datasets, despite the large sequencing depth.

Healthy HIV-negative adults with no recently reported acute infections or vaccinations were included as donors. Every donor was a Caucasian adult residing in Nashville, Tennessee, USA. CD4+ T cells were enriched by magnetic negative selection, after which naive cells were positively selected on CD45RA and the negative fraction was taken as the memory subset. Blood was obtained by leukapheresis, after which PBMCs were separated by Ficoll-Histopaque density gradient centrifugation and cryopreserved in liquid nitrogen vapor phase. Purity and quantity of every magnetically sorted T cell population were checked by analytical flow cytometry. Genomic DNA was isolated from every sorted fraction and measured by UV absorbance on a Nanodrop 2000c. TCR CDR3 regions were amplified from genomic DNA by multiplex PCR using the deep immunoSEQ assay. Extracted genomic DNA from each cell subset was distributed evenly across all wells of several immunoSEQ 96-well plates, and each plate was treated as a replicate. For sorted subsets, about 220 ng of genomic DNA, equivalent to around 30,000 T cell genomes, went into each replicate PCR. Purified libraries were measured with a Qubit 3.0 fluorometer, size-checked on a Bioanalyzer 2100, and measured again with the KAPA Library Quantification kit. Each immunoSEQ 96-well plate was sequenced on its own single-read 150-cycle Illumina NextSeq 550 flow cell. The paper's processing steps were these. The immunoSEQ output contained only junctional sequences without quality scores, so filtering could not match that applied to full-length reads. To assign V/J genes and CDR3, sequences were annotated using PyIR, a Python wrapper for IgBLAST v1.9, with IMGT germline references. Reads were filtered out if the reads had weak V/J assignments (E-value above 1e-6), no CDR3, stop codons, out-of-frame junctions, or ambiguous translated residues. A V3J clonotype was defined by an identical inferred V gene, J gene, and CDR3 amino acid sequence. To compute the percentage overlap between repertoires, the number of shared unique clonotypes was divided by the size of the smaller repertoire. RTK rarefaction, the Chao1 estimator, and Recon v2.1 estimates of unobserved clonotypes were used to assess repertoire richness. Generation probabilities for all TCRbeta clonotypes obtained by the gDNA method from four donors were computed using OLGA. Sourced from immuneACCESS, this table was stored by TCRdb with only in-frame sequences that have V and J called. A share of the clones is absent; for the studies checked, an unresolved V gene accounts for under half, and the remainder has no known explanation. The DNA was the basis for D and trimming; V, J and clone size are from that table. The sample includes fewer than 2.5 million clones, with approximately 93% observed a single time. Roughly 0.36% of the sample comes from the top ten.

Regarding this clone: Its target antigen remains unknown. No per-base quality is available; no much larger clone lies one base away.

V is clipped by 2 bases and J by 4 bases, and the sequence between their germline boundaries is 11 bases long. From cysteine to phenylalanine, the CDR3 is 13 amino acids long. Of all the DNA, just the CDR3 is kept, 39 bases in frame from base 1. The CDR1 and CDR2 encoded by the germline V gene are SQVTM and ANQGSEA. Sequenced material: naive CD4+ T cells from PBMCs. Per the publication, the cell subset or site label means: CD45RA+ positively selected. This receptor chain uses TRBV29-1 and TRBJ1-1, and TRBD1 may be the D gene, going by 5 matching bases. The sequence was obtained from a man in his late teens or twenties in good health. Some clones in this sample may be carry-over from other donors' samples. The CDR3 loop reads CSVERGRSTEAFF. The nucleotide sequence reads as follows: TGCAGCGTTGAACGGGGGAGGAGCACTGAAGCTTTCTTT.